This T cell receptor (beta chain) was identified in a study of cytomegalovirus exposure and HLA in healthy donors. Study-wide findings and caveats: Among TCR beta chains, those listed as cytomegalovirus-associated numbered fewer than 200. CMV antigen specificity of three CMV-associated chains was confirmed in vitro.

This CDR3 has 16 residues. V shed 6 bases and J 0 bases; nucleotides not matched to a gene: 6. Germline V gives CDR1 MNHNY, CDR2 SVGAGI (reference sequence). Donors came from a validation cohort of 95 to 150 subjects, distinct from the first 666-subject cohort. TCRdb's copy holds only in-frame clones and misses some; the assay was immunoSEQ multiplex PCR. The repertoire holds about 140,000 clones, with roughly nine tenths as singletons. Comment on this clone: Its antigen is currently unknown.

The sample comprised PBMCs. This receptor was identified in a man between 18 and 29 years old in good health and CMV-seronegative. V is TRBV6-6 and J is TRBJ2-7; 12 positions agree with TRBD2. CDR3 residues: CASSRLAGGVSYEQYF. In DNA, the CDR3 is TGTGCCAGCAGCCGTCTAGCGGGAGGGGTCTCCTACGAGCAGTACTTC.